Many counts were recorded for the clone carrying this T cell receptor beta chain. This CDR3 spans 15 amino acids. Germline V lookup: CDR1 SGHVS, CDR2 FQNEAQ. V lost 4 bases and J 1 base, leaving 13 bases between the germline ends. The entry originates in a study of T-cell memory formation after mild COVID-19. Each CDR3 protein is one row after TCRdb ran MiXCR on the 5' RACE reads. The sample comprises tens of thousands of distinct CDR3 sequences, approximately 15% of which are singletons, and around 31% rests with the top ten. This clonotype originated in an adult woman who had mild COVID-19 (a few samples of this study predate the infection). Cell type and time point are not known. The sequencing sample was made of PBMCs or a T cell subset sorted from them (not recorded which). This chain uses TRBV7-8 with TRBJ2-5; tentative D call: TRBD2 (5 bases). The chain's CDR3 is CASSSGATTQETQYF. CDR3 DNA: TGTGCCAGCAGCTCCGGAGCGACTACCCAAGAGACCCAGTACTTC.